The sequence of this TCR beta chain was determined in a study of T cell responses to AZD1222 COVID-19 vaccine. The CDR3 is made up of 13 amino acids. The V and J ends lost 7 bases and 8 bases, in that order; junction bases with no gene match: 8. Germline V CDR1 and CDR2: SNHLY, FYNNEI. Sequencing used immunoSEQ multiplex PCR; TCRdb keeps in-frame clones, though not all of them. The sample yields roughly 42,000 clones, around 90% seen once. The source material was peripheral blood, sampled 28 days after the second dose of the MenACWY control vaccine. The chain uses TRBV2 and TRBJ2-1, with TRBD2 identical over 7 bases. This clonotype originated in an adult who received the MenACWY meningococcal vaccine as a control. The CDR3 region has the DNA TGTGCCAGCAACATCCTGGGGGGGGATGAGCAGTTCTTC. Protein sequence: CASNILGGDEQFF.